The present entry profiles one T cell receptor beta chain with its context. Authors' methods: Amplifying reference gene primers gave estimates of nucleated cell counts. The data were produced by immunoSEQ multiplex PCR, yet TCRdb's version contains in-frame clones alone and is incomplete. V and J calls and clone size are as listed in that table; D and trimming were resolved from the DNA. The table shows approximately 56,000 clones, with roughly nine tenths occurring only once. The data belong to a study of blood T cell repertoires in COVID-19. Looking at the study overall: Sources were T cells, B-cell-depleted T cells, or PBMCs; the material itself was cDNA or gDNA.

CDR3 length: 16 amino acids. Between the trimmed V and J ends, which lost 5 bases and 1 base, there was a span of 17 bases. Per the germline V gene, CDR1 is SEHNR and CDR2 is FQNEAQ (reference sequence). Sequencing was done on a sample of peripheral blood. The receptor was derived from an older woman with COVID-19, enrolled during active disease. This chain joins TRBV7-9 and TRBJ1-1; D unclear. CDR3 sequence (DNA): TGTGCCAGCAGCCCTCGGGTCTTTCCCAAGAACACTGAAGCTTTCTTT. This sequence encodes CASSPRVFPKNTEAFF. The variable domain in full, completed from reference TRBV7-9 and TRBJ1-1, reads DTGVSQNPRHKITKRGQNVTFRCDPISEHNRLYWYRQTLGQGPEFLTYFQNEAQLEKSRLLSDRFSAERPKGSFSTLEIQRTEQGDSAMYLCASSPRVFPKNTEAFFGQGTRLTVV.